This T cell receptor beta chain was retrieved from a study of beta chain features in type 1 diabetes. It was via CD45RO/CCR7/CD25/CD127/CD95/CD27 that CD4+ naive, central memory, regulatory and stem cell-like memory cells were sorted. As concerns this clone: What it recognizes is unknown.

Trimming left V 7 bases short and J 8 bases short, with 12 bases between. The germline V gene encodes CDR1 SEHNR and CDR2 FQNEAQ (reference sequence). This CDR3 region has 12 residues. General study results and limits: Type 1 diabetes patients had moderately but significantly shorter TCRB CDR3s in all four CD4+ subsets. Within patients, naive, central memory and Treg TCRB repertoires seemed more similar than within healthy donors.

Expressed TCRB transcripts got sequenced, as all isolated RNA was reverse transcribed. Measured with immunoSEQ multiplex PCR; TCRdb has only the in-frame clones, and not every one. The data hold 330,000 or so clones, with around a fifth observed a single time. This receptor was identified in a woman aged 18-29 years in good health. The chain links TRBV7-9 to TRBJ2-1; D is perhaps TRBD2 (6 bases). The material sequenced was naive CD4+ T cells from blood. The CDR3 here is CASTASGYEQFF. CDR3 in DNA: TGTGCCAGCACGGCCAGCGGGTATGAGCAGTTCTTC.